This TCR beta chain was sequenced for a study of T cells after yellow fever vaccination. Study-wide results and limits: Overlap between CD4 and CD8 compartments was detected for a small share of clonotypes. The bulk population could contribute abundant contaminating clonotypes to FACS-sorted repertoires. The study re-detected most primary-vaccination clones after the booster (96% CD4, roughly 85% CD8).

CDR3 length: 12 residues. CDR1 is SGHKS, CDR2 YYEKEE, per germline (reference sequence). V was clipped by 3 bases and J by 9 bases, with 9 bases between them. TCRdb fed the 5' RACE reads into MiXCR, producing one record per CDR3 protein. Of a few hundred thousand distinct CDR3 sequences in the sample, 5.2% were seen once. This clonotype was recorded a few times. Antigen specificity is unknown. The receptor comes from a man aged 18 to 35 who received the YFV17D yellow fever vaccine. V is TRBV5-5 and J is TRBJ2-2; D unclear. The source material was CD4+ T cells sorted from PBMCs, sampled on the day of the yellow fever booster vaccination. The CDR3 DNA reads TGTGCCAGCAGCTGGGCGAACAGGGAGCTGTTTTTT. It yields the protein CASSWANRELFF.